This T cell receptor (beta chain) originates from a study of T cell changes during pregnancy in multiple sclerosis (dated by TCRdb to 2018 to 2020). In the study overall: The study looked at changes in the T cell repertoire across pregnancy in women with multiple sclerosis.

CDR1 SGHVS and CDR2 FQNEAQ are derived from the germline V gene. The CDR3 covers 14 residues, taking in both the cysteine and the phenylalanine. Of all the DNA, just the CDR3 is kept, 42 bases in frame from base 1. Trimming at the junction amounts to 4 bases on V and 3 bases on J, and the germline ends lie 13 bases apart. Libraries were built with the immunoSEQ multiplex PCR assay. TCRdb holds this immuneACCESS table with in-frame rearrangements only. Some clones are missing; in checked studies, unresolved V genes explain under half, and the rest has no known cause. Here the sample has about 36,000 clones; roughly 90% occur a single time. The ten most abundant clones make up about 10% of the sample. To note about this clone: Its target antigen remains unknown. Base qualities are missing; no much larger clone stands one base away.

The starting material was CD8+ T cells from peripheral blood mononuclear cells, obtained in the third trimester of pregnancy. The rearrangement joined TRBV7-8 to TRBJ2-7, with TRBD1 as a weak D call on 6 bases. The sequence was obtained from a female donor with multiple sclerosis, enrolled in a pregnancy study. The DNA sequence is as follows: TGTGCCAGCAGCTCACAGGGTTTATACTACGAGCAGTACTTC. Its protein reads: CASSSQGLYYEQYF.